The next 6 T cell receptor beta chains were all read from a single sample in a study of a mutant IDH1 vaccine in newly diagnosed glioma. These receptors' antigens are unknown. Time point: week 47, end of study. Each vaccine dose was 300 ug of mutant IDH1 20-mer peptide, with topical imiquimod. Assay: immunoSEQ multiplex PCR; the TCRdb copy retains only in-frame clones and omits some. The sample has over 30,000 clones; around 90% are singletons. The source was PBMCs, collected from a glioma patient whose treatment included an IDH1 peptide vaccine. The receptor set was obtained from a woman in her 40s with glioma.

This rearrangement joins TRBV2 to TRBJ2-3; 7 bases are shared with TRBD1. With V trimmed by 5 bases and J by 3 bases, 5 bases remained unmatched. Germline CDR1 SNHLY, CDR2 FYNNEI. The CDR3 is 14 amino acids. The CDR3 loop is CASSRQGRTDTQYF. The CDR3 DNA sequence: TGTGCCAGCAGTCGACAGGGTAGGACAGATACGCAGTATTTT.

This clone turned up a few times. The chain employs TRBV14 and TRBJ1-2; 7 positions agree with TRBD1. The CDR3 totals 12 residues. CDR1 is SGHDN, CDR2 FVKESK, per germline. V was clipped by 4 bases and J by 7 bases; unmatched bases: 3. CDR3 loop: CASSPTGFGYTF. DNA for the CDR3: TGTGCCAGCAGCCCGACAGGGTTTGGCTACACCTTC. The whole variable domain, remainder taken from reference TRBV14 and TRBJ1-2, is EAGVTQFPSHSVIEKGQTVTLRCDPISGHDNLYWYRRVMGKEIKFLLHFVKESKQDESGMPNNRFLAERTGGTYSTLKVQPAELEDSGVYFCASSPTGFGYTFGSGTRLTVV.

This chain uses TRBV10-3 with TRBJ1-4; D may be TRBD1 (5 bases). Trimming took off 8 bases at V and 6 bases at J, with 13 bases between the two ends. Germline V gene lookup returns CDR1 ENHRY and CDR2 SYGVKD. This CDR3 region has 13 residues. The chain's CDR3 is CAIGTPADEKLFF. CDR3 nucleotides: TGTGCCATCGGGACGCCGGCGGATGAAAAACTGTTTTTT.

The V call is TRBV15, the J call TRBJ2-2, with TRBD2 identical over 7 bases. CDR3 length equals 17 residues. V shed 0 bases, J shed 1 base, and the junction held 5 bases outside the gene matches. The germline V gene has CDR1 LNHNV and CDR2 YYDKDF (reference sequence). CDR3 residues: CATSRDFGGGNTGELFF. The CDR3 nucleotides read TGTGCCACCAGCAGAGATTTCGGCGGGGGGAACACCGGGGAGCTGTTTTTT.

The chain couples TRBV27 to TRBJ2-6, with TRBD2 as a possible D gene (6 bases). The CDR3 length is 18 residues. CDR1 is MNHEY, CDR2 SMNVEV, per germline (reference sequence). V lost 4 bases and J 0 bases, leaving 16 bases between the germline ends. As DNA, the CDR3 is TGTGCCAGCAGTTCACGGGACTTCGCCCGCTCTGGGGCCAACGTCCTGACTTTC. It translates to CASSSRDFARSGANVLTF.

The rearrangement joins TRBV28 to TRBJ2-2, with D maybe TRBD1 (5 bases). CDR1 MDHEN and CDR2 SYDVKM come from the germline V gene. CDR3 length: 17 amino acids. The ends were cut back, 1 base at V and 7 bases at J, with 19 bases in the middle. The CDR3 loop reads CASSLSPRRWGGGELFF. The CDR3 coding sequence is TGTGCCAGCAGTTTATCCCCCCGTCGATGGGGCGGCGGGGAGCTGTTTTTT. Complete variable domain (other parts from reference TRBV28 and TRBJ2-2): DVKVTQSSRYLVKRTGEKVFLECVQDMDHENMFWYRQDPGLGLRLIYFSYDVKMKEKGDIPEGYSVSREKKERFSLILESASTNQTSMYLCASSLSPRRWGGGELFFGEGSRLTVL.